These 4 T cell receptor beta chains originate from one sample sequenced in a study of blood T cell repertoires in COVID-19. Produced via immunoSEQ multiplex PCR; TCRdb's table is partial and in-frame only. The table has 150,000 to 200,000 clones, just under 90% seen once. Sequenced: peripheral blood. These receptors were obtained from a man between 18 and 35 years old with active or convalescent COVID-19.

The rearrangement joins TRBV28 to TRBJ1-3, with D perhaps TRBD1 (5 bases). V gave up 5 bases and J gave up 0 bases, with 14 bases separating them. Germline assignment: CDR1 MDHEN and CDR2 SYDVKM. CDR3 size: 16 residues. The DNA of the CDR3 is TGTGCCAGCAGTCAACAGGTTACTCCCTCTGGAAACACCATATATTTT. Residues: CASSQQVTPSGNTIYF.

The chain combines TRBV30 with TRBJ1-4, with 8 bases fitting TRBD1. The germline CDR1 and CDR2 sequences are GTSNPN and SVGIG (reference sequence). V dropped 5 bases and J dropped 7; count of bases not matched to a gene: 6. CDR3 length: 13 residues. The CDR3 region has the DNA TGTGCCTGGGCCAGGGGGCTTGGTGAAAAACTGTTTTTT. Translating gives CAWARGLGEKLFF.

The chain combines TRBV7-9 with TRBJ1-1; D call uncertain. The CDR3 loop spans 15 amino acids. Germline-derived CDR1 and CDR2 are SEHNR and FQNEAQ (reference sequence). The V gene lost 4 bases and the J gene lost 0 bases, with 12 bases spanning the gap. CDR3 loop: CASSSKTEMNTEAFF. CDR3 nucleotides: TGTGCCAGCAGCTCCAAAACGGAGATGAACACTGAAGCTTTCTTT.

In this sample, this clone turned up a few times. The V gene is TRBV5-1, the J gene TRBJ1-1, with 10 positions matching TRBD1. Per the germline V gene, CDR1 is SGHRS and CDR2 is YFSETQ. With V trimmed by 2 bases and J by 4 bases, 2 bases remained unmatched. The CDR3 loop spans 14 amino acids. The CDR3 reads CASSFRTGGTEAFF. As DNA, the CDR3 is TGCGCCAGCAGCTTCCGGACAGGGGGCACTGAAGCTTTCTTT.